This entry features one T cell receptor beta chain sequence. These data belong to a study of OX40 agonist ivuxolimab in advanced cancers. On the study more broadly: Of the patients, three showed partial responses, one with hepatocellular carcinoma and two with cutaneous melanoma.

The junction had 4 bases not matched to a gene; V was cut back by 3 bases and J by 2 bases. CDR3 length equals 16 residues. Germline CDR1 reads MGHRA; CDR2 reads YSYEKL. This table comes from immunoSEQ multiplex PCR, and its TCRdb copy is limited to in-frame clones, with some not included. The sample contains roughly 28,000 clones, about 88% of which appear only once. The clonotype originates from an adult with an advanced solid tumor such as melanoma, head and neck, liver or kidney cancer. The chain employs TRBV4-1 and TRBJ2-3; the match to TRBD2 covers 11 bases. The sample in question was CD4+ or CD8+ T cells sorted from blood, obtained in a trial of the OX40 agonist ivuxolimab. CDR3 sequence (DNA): TGCGCCAGCAGCCAGACTAGCGGGGACGACACAGATACGCAGTATTTT. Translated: CASSQTSGDDTDTQYF.